This TCR beta chain was retrieved from a study of glioma-infiltrating T cells after dendritic cell vaccination. Study summary: Dendritic cell vaccine was injected intradermally three times, biweekly. Study results and limitations: Higher pretreatment TIL content predicted longer progression-free time and survival.

Between the trimmed V and J ends, which lost 5 bases and 4 bases, there was a span of 14 bases. This CDR3 region has 14 residues. Germline assignment: CDR1 MNHNS and CDR2 SASEGT. Sequencing was performed with immunoSEQ multiplex PCR; in TCRdb, only in-frame clones are kept and a portion is missing. The table shows 65,000 to 80,000 clones, with approximately 81% occurring only once. Remarks on this clone: Its antigen remains unknown.

The receptor's source is a human donor with glioblastoma. V and J are TRBV6-1 and TRBJ1-1; D unresolved. The material sequenced was blood, taken before dendritic cell vaccination. CDR3 amino acids: CASSLTGVFTEAFF. DNA for the CDR3: TGTGCCAGCAGTCTTACTGGAGTATTCACTGAAGCTTTCTTT.